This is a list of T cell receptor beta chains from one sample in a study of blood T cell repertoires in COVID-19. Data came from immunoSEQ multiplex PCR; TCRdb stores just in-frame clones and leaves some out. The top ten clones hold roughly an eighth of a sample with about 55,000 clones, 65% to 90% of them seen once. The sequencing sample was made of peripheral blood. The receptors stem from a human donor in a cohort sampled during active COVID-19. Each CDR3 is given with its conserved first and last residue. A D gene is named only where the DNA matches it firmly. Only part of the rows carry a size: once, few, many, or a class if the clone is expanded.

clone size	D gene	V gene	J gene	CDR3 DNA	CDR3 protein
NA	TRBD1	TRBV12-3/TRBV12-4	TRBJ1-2	TGTGCCAGCAGCAGGGACAGAGCCTATGGCTACACCTTC	CASSRDRAYGYTF
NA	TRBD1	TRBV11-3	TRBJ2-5	TGTGCCAGCAGCTCCAACAGGGGGTTAGGGGAGACCCAGTACTTC	CASSSNRGLGETQYF
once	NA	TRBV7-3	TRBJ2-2	TGTGCCAGCAGACCTGGGGGGACAGCGAACACCGGGGAGCTGTTTTTT	CASRPGGTANTGELFF
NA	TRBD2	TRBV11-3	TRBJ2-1	TGTGCCAGCAGCCCCGGGACTAGCGGGAGGGCGGGGAATGAGCAGTTCTTC	CASSPGTSGRAGNEQFF
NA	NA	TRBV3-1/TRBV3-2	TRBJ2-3	TGTGCCAGCAGCCAACTACTTGCAGATACGCAGTATTTT	CASSQLLADTQYF
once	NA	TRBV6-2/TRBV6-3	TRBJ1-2	TGTGCCAGCAGTTCAGCGGACCCATACAGGGAGAGTAGCTACACCTTC	CASSSADPYRESSYTF
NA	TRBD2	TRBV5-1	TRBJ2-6	TGCGCCAGCAGCTCGAAGCGGGAGGAGGATGGGGCCAACGTCCTGACTTTC	CASSSKREEDGANVLTF
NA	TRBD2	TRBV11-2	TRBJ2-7	TGTGCCAGCAGCTTGGGGAGACTAGCGGGAGCGTACGAGCAGTACTTC	CASSLGRLAGAYEQYF
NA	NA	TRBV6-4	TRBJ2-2	TGTGCCAGCAGTGTAGGGGGAGGGAGCACCGGGGAGCTGTTTTTT	CASSVGGGSTGELFF
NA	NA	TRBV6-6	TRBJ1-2	TGTGCCAGCAGCCCCCGGGGGGGGTTCGAGAACTATGGCTACACCTTC	CASSPRGGFENYGYTF
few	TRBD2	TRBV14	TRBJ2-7	TGTGCCAGCAGCCAAGATTTGATAGCGGGAGTCGAGCAGTACTTC	CASSQDLIAGVEQYF
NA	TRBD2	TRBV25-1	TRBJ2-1	TGTGCCAGCAGTTTTGCGGGAGAATACAATGAGCAGTTCTTC	CASSFAGEYNEQFF
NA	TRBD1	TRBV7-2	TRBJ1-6	TGTGCCAGCACGGGACAGGGGAATTCACCCCTCCACTTT	CASTGQGNSPLHF
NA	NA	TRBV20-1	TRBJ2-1	TGCAGTGCCCGACGGGAGTCTGAGTTCTTC	CSARRESEFF
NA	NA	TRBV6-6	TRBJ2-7	TGTGCCAGCAGAGCTCCGGGACAAACCTACGAGCAGTACTTC	CASRAPGQTYEQYF
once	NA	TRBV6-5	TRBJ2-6	TGTGCCAGCAGTTACTTAGCACCCTCTGGGGCCAACGTCCTGACTTTC	CASSYLAPSGANVLTF
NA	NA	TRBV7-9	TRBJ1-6	TGTGCCAGCAGCTTAAACAGGTGGAATTCACCCCTCCACTTT	CASSLNRWNSPLHF
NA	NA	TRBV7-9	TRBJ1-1	TGTGCCAGCAGCGCCCGAGAGAGGAACACTGAAGCTTTCTTT	CASSARERNTEAFF
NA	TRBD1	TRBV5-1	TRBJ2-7	TGCGCCAGCAGCTTGGCGACAGGGAGATATTCTGGGCAGTACTTC	CASSLATGRYSGQYF
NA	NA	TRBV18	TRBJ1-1	TGTGCCAGCTCACCGAGACTAAGGACAGCCAACACTGAAGCTTTCTTT	CASSPRLRTANTEAFF
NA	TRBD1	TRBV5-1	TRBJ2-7	TGCGCCAGCAGCTTCGACAGGGTCACCTACGAGCAGTACTTC	CASSFDRVTYEQYF
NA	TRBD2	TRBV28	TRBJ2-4	TGTGCCAGCAGTTTATTCGGGCTCTCGTCTGGGACTAGCGGGAGAAGAAACATTCAGTACTTC	CASSLFGLSSGTSGRRNIQYF
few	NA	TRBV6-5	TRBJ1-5	TGTGCCAGCAAAAGGGCAGAGGGTCAGCCCCAGCATTTT	CASKRAEGQPQHF
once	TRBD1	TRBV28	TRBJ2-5	TGTGCCAGCAGTTTTAGTTCCTGGGACAGGGACCAAGAGACCCAGTACTTC	CASSFSSWDRDQETQYF
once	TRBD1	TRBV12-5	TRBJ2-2	TGTGCTAGTGGTTCTGGACAGGGATATACCGGGGAGCTGTTTTTT	CASGSGQGYTGELFF
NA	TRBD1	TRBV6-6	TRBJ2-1	TGTGCCAGCAGTACCAGGACAGGGGCGTCCTACAATGAGCAGTTCTTC	CASSTRTGASYNEQFF
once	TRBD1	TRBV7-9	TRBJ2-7	TGTGCCAGCATCATGACAGGGCTGGACGAGCAGTACTTC	CASIMTGLDEQYF
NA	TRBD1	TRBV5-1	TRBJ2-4	TGCGCCAGCAGCTGGGGACAGGGGGGAGACAACATTCAGTACTTC	CASSWGQGGDNIQYF
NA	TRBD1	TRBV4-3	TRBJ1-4	TGCGCCAGCAGCCAAGAACCGACAGGGAAGGAAAAACTGTTTTTT	CASSQEPTGKEKLFF
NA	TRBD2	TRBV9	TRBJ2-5	TGTGCCAGCGGGGGTAGGCCTAGCGGGGAGACCCAGTACTTC	CASGGRPSGETQYF
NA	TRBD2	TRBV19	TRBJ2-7	TGTGCCAGTAGTTCGGGACTAGCGGGACACTACGAGCAGTACTTC	CASSSGLAGHYEQYF
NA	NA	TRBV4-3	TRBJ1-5	TGCGCCAGCAGCCAAGATGAGGGAACTGGGCCCTATAGCAATCAGCCCCAGCATTTT	CASSQDEGTGPYSNQPQHF
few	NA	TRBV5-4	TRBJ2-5	TGTGCCAGCAGCTTGGGCGGGAGTGGGGGCGAGACCCAGTACTTC	CASSLGGSGGETQYF
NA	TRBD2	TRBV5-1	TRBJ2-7	TGCGCCAGCAGCTCCGGGACTAGCTCGGCCGAGCAGTACTTC	CASSSGTSSAEQYF
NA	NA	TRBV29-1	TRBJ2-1	TGCAGCGTTGAAAGGGGCACTTCCTACAATGAGCAGTTCTTC	CSVERGTSYNEQFF
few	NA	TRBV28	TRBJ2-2	TGTGCCACTAACAGGGTAACGGACACCGGGGAGCTGTTTTTT	CATNRVTDTGELFF
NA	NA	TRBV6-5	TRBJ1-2	TGTGCCAGCAGTTACTCTAGGCGGGGGCTTAACTATGGCTACACCTTC	CASSYSRRGLNYGYTF
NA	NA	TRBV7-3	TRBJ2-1	TGTGCCAGCAGCTTAAGGGGCTCCTTCTCTCGGAATGAGCAGTTCTTC	CASSLRGSFSRNEQFF
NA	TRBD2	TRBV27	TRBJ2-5	TGTGCCAGCAGACATAGCGGGAGGGCTTTGGAGACCCAGTACTTC	CASRHSGRALETQYF
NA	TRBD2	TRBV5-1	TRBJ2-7	TGCGCCAGCAGCAGGGGGACTAGCGGGAGCTCCTACGAGCAGTACTTC	CASSRGTSGSSYEQYF
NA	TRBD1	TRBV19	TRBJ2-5	TGTGCCAGCGGGACAGGGGTAAAGGAGACCCAGTACTTC	CASGTGVKETQYF
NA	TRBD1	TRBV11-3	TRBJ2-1	TGTGCCAGCAGCCCGACAGGGGGGCACAATGAGCAGTTCTTC	CASSPTGGHNEQFF
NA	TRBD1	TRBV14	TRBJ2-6	TGTGCCAGCAGCCCGAGGGGGCCTCTATGGGCTGGGGCCAACGTCCTGACTTTC	CASSPRGPLWAGANVLTF
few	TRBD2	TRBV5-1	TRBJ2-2	TGCGCCAGCAGCTTCCGGAGCGGGAGGGCCAAGACCGGGGAGCTGTTTTTT	CASSFRSGRAKTGELFF
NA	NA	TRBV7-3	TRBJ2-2	TGTGCCAGCAGTACAGAAAGAGGGGAGCTGTTTTTT	CASSTERGELFF
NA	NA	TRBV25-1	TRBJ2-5	TGTGCCAGCAGTGAATATGGCGGACAGCAAGAGACCCAGTACTTC	CASSEYGGQQETQYF
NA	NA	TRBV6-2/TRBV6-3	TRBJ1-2	TGTGCCAGCAGTTATTCAGGTGCTAGGCAGGGCCGCGGCTACACCTTC	CASSYSGARQGRGYTF
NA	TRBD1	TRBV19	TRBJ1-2	TGTGCCAGTAGTCTGGGACAGGGAGGATATGGCTACACCTTC	CASSLGQGGYGYTF
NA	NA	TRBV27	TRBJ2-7	TGTGCCAGCAGTTTCATAGCGAGCTCCTACGAGCAGTACTTC	CASSFIASSYEQYF
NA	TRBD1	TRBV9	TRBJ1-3	TGTGCCAGCAGCGTAGCTCCGGGACAGGGACGATTCTCTGGAAACACCATATATTTT	CASSVAPGQGRFSGNTIYF
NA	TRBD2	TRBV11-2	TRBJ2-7	TGTGCCAGCAGCTTGTCTAGCGGGGCCTACGAGCAGTACTTC	CASSLSSGAYEQYF
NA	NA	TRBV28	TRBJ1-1	TGTGCCAGCAGTTTACCAGGGCACACTGAAGCTTTCTTT	CASSLPGHTEAFF